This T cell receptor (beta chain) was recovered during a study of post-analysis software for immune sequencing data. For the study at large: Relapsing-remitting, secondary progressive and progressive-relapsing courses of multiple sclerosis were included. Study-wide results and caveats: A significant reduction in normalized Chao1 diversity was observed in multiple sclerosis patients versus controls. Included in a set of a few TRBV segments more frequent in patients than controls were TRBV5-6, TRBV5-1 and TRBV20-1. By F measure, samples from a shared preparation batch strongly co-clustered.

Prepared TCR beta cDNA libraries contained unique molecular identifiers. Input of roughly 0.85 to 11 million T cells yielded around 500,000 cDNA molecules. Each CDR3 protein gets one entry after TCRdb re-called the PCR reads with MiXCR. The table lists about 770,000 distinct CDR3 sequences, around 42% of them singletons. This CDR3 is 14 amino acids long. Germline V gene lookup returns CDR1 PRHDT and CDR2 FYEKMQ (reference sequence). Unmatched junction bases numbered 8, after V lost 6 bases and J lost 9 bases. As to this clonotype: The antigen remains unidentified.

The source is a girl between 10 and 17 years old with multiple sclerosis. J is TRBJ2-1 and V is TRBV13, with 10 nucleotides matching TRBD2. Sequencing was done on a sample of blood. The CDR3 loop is CASRSGRASGEQFF. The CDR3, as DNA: TGTGCCAGCAGGAGCGGGAGGGCCTCGGGTGAGCAGTTCTTC. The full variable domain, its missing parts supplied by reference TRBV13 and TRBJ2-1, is AAGVIQSPRHLIKEKRETATLKCYPIPRHDTVYWYQQGPGQDPQFLISFYEKMQSDKGSIPDRFSAQQFSDYHSELNMSSLELGDSALYFCASRSGRASGEQFFGPGTRLTVL.